This T cell receptor beta chain appears in the sequencing data of a study of somatic mutations in cytotoxic T cells in rheumatoid arthritis. Study results and limitations: Within 8 of 65 patients, the single biggest CD8+ clone made up more than 20% of CD8+ cells.

The V gene lost 0 bases and the J gene lost 2 bases, with 13 bases spanning the gap. CDR3 size: 16 residues. Germline V lookup: CDR1 PRHDT, CDR2 FYEKMQ (reference sequence). This clone was detected only once. No antigen is known for it. Data came from immunoSEQ multiplex PCR; TCRdb stores just in-frame clones and leaves some out. Altogether more than 25,000 clones are present, 82% being singletons, with the ten largest covering roughly 5%. Sequenced: CD8+ T cells sorted from blood. The chain carries TRBV13 and TRBJ1-2; no reliable D call. The receptor comes from a man aged 50 to 60 in good health. CDR3 loop: CASSLGRRVTNYGYTF. The CDR3 coding sequence is TGTGCCAGCAGCTTAGGCAGGAGGGTAACGAACTATGGCTACACCTTC. Full variable domain (missing parts from reference TRBV13 and TRBJ1-2): AAGVIQSPRHLIKEKRETATLKCYPIPRHDTVYWYQQGPGQDPQFLISFYEKMQSDKGSIPDRFSAQQFSDYHSELNMSSLELGDSALYFCASSLGRRVTNYGYTFGSGTRLTVV.